This T cell receptor (beta chain) was profiled in a study of blood T cell repertoires in COVID-19. As for the study in general: PBMCs, B-cell-depleted T cells, or T cells provided the cDNA or gDNA that made up the material.

Germline V lookup: CDR1 PRHDT, CDR2 FYEKMQ (reference sequence). The CDR3 is 16 amino acids. Trimming took off 2 bases at V and 0 bases at J, with 11 bases between the two ends. Methods used by the authors: From reference gene primer amplification, estimates of nucleated cell counts were derived. Produced via immunoSEQ multiplex PCR; TCRdb's table is partial and in-frame only. The V and J calls and clone size were taken over from that table, and D and trimming were inferred from the DNA. The repertoire holds roughly 130,000 clones, approximately 83% seen once, with about 2.9% in the top ten. The sequence was obtained from an elderly woman with acute or convalescent COVID-19. The sample taken for sequencing was peripheral blood. This rearrangement joins TRBV13 to TRBJ2-1, with a weak D call TRBD2 (5 bases). The CDR3 sequence is CASSLSGDSSYNEQFF. The CDR3 DNA reads as TGTGCCAGCAGCTTATCCGGGGATAGCTCCTACAATGAGCAGTTCTTC. Using reference TRBV13 and TRBJ2-1 for the parts outside the CDR3, the full variable domain is AAGVIQSPRHLIKEKRETATLKCYPIPRHDTVYWYQQGPGQDPQFLISFYEKMQSDKGSIPDRFSAQQFSDYHSELNMSSLELGDSALYFCASSLSGDSSYNEQFFGPGTRLTVL.